The rows below give T cell receptor beta chains drawn from one sample of a study of vaccination effects on CD4 cells after COVID-19. These TCRs are of unknown antigen specificity. The assay was immunoSEQ multiplex PCR, and TCRdb's table has in-frame clones only and misses some. The sample gives over 25,000 clones, almost 75% of which show up once; about 14% is in the top ten. The starting material was CD4+ T cells from PBMCs cultured with HCoV-229E spike peptides, obtained after COVID-19 vaccination. These receptor sequences come from a human donor who received a COVID-19 vaccine. Each CDR3 is given with its conserved first and last residue. Fields, in order: clone size, V gene, J gene, CDR3 protein. The size field is filled for only some rows; it gives once, few, many or a size class.

abundance: -
v_gene: TRBV5-1
j_gene: TRBJ2-2
CDR3aa: CASGPLDIRTGELFF

abundance: -
v_gene: TRBV3-1/TRBV3-2
j_gene: TRBJ2-6
CDR3aa: CASSPVWTYGANVLTF

abundance: few
v_gene: TRBV5-4
j_gene: TRBJ2-2
CDR3aa: CASSYDETLPGELFF

abundance: few
v_gene: TRBV12-5
j_gene: TRBJ1-2
CDR3aa: CASGSGTGHGYTF

abundance: -
v_gene: TRBV19
j_gene: TRBJ2-5
CDR3aa: CASSISSQETQYF

abundance: few
v_gene: TRBV5-6
j_gene: TRBJ1-4
CDR3aa: CASSLDRGHEKLFF

abundance: -
v_gene: TRBV6-1
j_gene: TRBJ2-1
CDR3aa: CASSEWGGTSVINEQFF

abundance: -
v_gene: TRBV29-1
j_gene: TRBJ1-1
CDR3aa: CSGEQGMNTEAFF

abundance: -
v_gene: TRBV10-2
j_gene: TRBJ1-2
CDR3aa: CASRRDSYGYTF

abundance: once
v_gene: TRBV29-1
j_gene: TRBJ1-5
CDR3aa: CSVLSQNQPQHF

abundance: -
v_gene: TRBV6-5
j_gene: TRBJ1-1
CDR3aa: CASSVAGGTEAFF

abundance: -
v_gene: TRBV30
j_gene: TRBJ2-7
CDR3aa: CAWSPPGGDTYEQYF

abundance: -
v_gene: TRBV2
j_gene: TRBJ2-5
CDR3aa: CASSERTGIQETQYF

abundance: few
v_gene: TRBV19
j_gene: TRBJ1-4
CDR3aa: CATRGRGSGATNEKLFF

abundance: -
v_gene: TRBV5-1
j_gene: TRBJ2-5
CDR3aa: CASSSGTVQETQYF

abundance: -
v_gene: TRBV3-1/TRBV3-2
j_gene: TRBJ1-2
CDR3aa: CASSQGRMKTGYTF

abundance: -
v_gene: TRBV5-1
j_gene: TRBJ1-6
CDR3aa: CASSLRPGRVSETPLHF

abundance: -
v_gene: TRBV15
j_gene: TRBJ1-1
CDR3aa: CATSSLGVVTEAFF

abundance: -
v_gene: TRBV9
j_gene: TRBJ2-3
CDR3aa: CASCSGGTDTQYF

abundance: -
v_gene: TRBV6-5
j_gene: TRBJ1-4
CDR3aa: CASSPRLGGHEKLFF

abundance: -
v_gene: TRBV6-2/TRBV6-3
j_gene: TRBJ2-1
CDR3aa: CASSPNWWAGSYNEQFF

abundance: once
v_gene: TRBV30
j_gene: TRBJ1-3
CDR3aa: CAWRATRSLSGNTIYF

abundance: few
v_gene: TRBV10-3
j_gene: TRBJ1-1
CDR3aa: CAISESGTANTEAFF

abundance: -
v_gene: TRBV9
j_gene: TRBJ2-3
CDR3aa: CASSALVGISTDTQYF

abundance: -
v_gene: TRBV27
j_gene: TRBJ2-3
CDR3aa: CASRLSTDTQYF

abundance: -
v_gene: TRBV5-1
j_gene: TRBJ1-2
CDR3aa: CASSLGPGWDRDYGYTF

abundance: -
v_gene: TRBV18
j_gene: TRBJ1-5
CDR3aa: CASSPTGGNQPQHF

abundance: once
v_gene: TRBV7-7
j_gene: TRBJ2-5
CDR3aa: CASSLGRQVTQETQYF

abundance: -
v_gene: TRBV5-1
j_gene: TRBJ1-1
CDR3aa: CASSLTGQLNTEAFF

abundance: -
v_gene: TRBV7-9
j_gene: TRBJ2-7
CDR3aa: CASSPRPSGVRTYEQYF

abundance: -
v_gene: TRBV28
j_gene: TRBJ2-4
CDR3aa: CASSLEGIGKNIQYF

abundance: -
v_gene: TRBV2
j_gene: TRBJ2-7
CDR3aa: CASTGQKTYEQYF

abundance: -
v_gene: TRBV5-1
j_gene: TRBJ2-4
CDR3aa: CASSSEAQGTLLLAKNIQYF

abundance: -
v_gene: TRBV11-3
j_gene: TRBJ2-5
CDR3aa: CASSPGGQETQYF

abundance: -
v_gene: TRBV5-4
j_gene: TRBJ2-5
CDR3aa: CASSSQGAGETQYF

abundance: -
v_gene: TRBV7-9
j_gene: TRBJ1-2
CDR3aa: CASSLGSLRGDYGYTF

abundance: medium-sized
v_gene: TRBV2
j_gene: TRBJ2-1
CDR3aa: CASSGAGGGNEQFF

abundance: -
v_gene: TRBV5-1
j_gene: TRBJ2-1
CDR3aa: CASSLAVGGNEQFF

abundance: once
v_gene: TRBV4-1
j_gene: TRBJ2-5
CDR3aa: CASSQDEGGGETQYF

abundance: few
v_gene: TRBV7-9
j_gene: TRBJ1-2
CDR3aa: CASSRGQGRYGYTF

abundance: -
v_gene: TRBV5-1
j_gene: TRBJ1-1
CDR3aa: CASSSAPNTEAFF

abundance: -
v_gene: TRBV11-3
j_gene: TRBJ2-1
CDR3aa: CASSLTSDSSYNEQFF

abundance: -
v_gene: TRBV5-6
j_gene: TRBJ2-5
CDR3aa: CASSLAGSKETQYF

abundance: -
v_gene: TRBV15
j_gene: TRBJ2-7
CDR3aa: CATSPPRRLAGENYEQYF

abundance: -
v_gene: TRBV6-5
j_gene: TRBJ1-6
CDR3aa: CASSYSSGLDSPLHF

abundance: -
v_gene: TRBV6-5
j_gene: TRBJ1-1
CDR3aa: CASRLQENTEAFF

abundance: -
v_gene: TRBV5-6
j_gene: TRBJ1-2
CDR3aa: CASSGAGAWDVTF

abundance: -
v_gene: TRBV6-5
j_gene: TRBJ2-7
CDR3aa: CASSSYRGGYEQYF

abundance: once
v_gene: TRBV5-1
j_gene: TRBJ1-4
CDR3aa: CASSSNPRGGLVDNEKLFF

abundance: once
v_gene: TRBV12-3/TRBV12-4
j_gene: TRBJ1-2
CDR3aa: CASSKQQTLGYTF

abundance: -
v_gene: TRBV6-5
j_gene: TRBJ2-2
CDR3aa: CASRRGGGPGELFF

abundance: -
v_gene: TRBV7-2
j_gene: TRBJ1-1
CDR3aa: CASSSLPGDTEAFF

abundance: few
v_gene: TRBV30
j_gene: TRBJ1-6
CDR3aa: CAWTHLGGNSPLHF

abundance: -
v_gene: TRBV21-1
j_gene: TRBJ1-1
CDR3aa: CASSKAKETEAFF